What follows are 24 T cell receptor beta chains derived from one specimen sequenced in a study of cytomegalovirus exposure and HLA in healthy donors. Both 60 Vbeta primers and 13 Jbeta primers went into the PCR. TCRdb's copy holds only in-frame clones and misses some; the assay was immunoSEQ multiplex PCR. The profile shows some 150,000 clones, 80% of them singletons. Sequenced input: PBMCs. The origin of the receptors is a man aged 45-65 years in good health and CMV-seronegative.

The CDR3 DNA follows: TGCGCCAGCAGCTTGGGACAGGGGGCGTACGAGCAGTACTTC. Its protein is CASSLGQGAYEQYF. The chain links TRBV5-1 to TRBJ2-7; 10 nucleotides agree with TRBD1. The trim removed 0 bases at V and 4 bases at J, leaving 1 base unmatched. Germline V CDR1 and CDR2: SGHRS, YFSETQ. This CDR3 comprises 14 residues. The full variable domain, rest sourced from reference TRBV5-1 and TRBJ2-7, is KAGVTQTPRYLIKTRGQQVTLSCSPISGHRSVSWYQQTPGQGLQFLFEYFSETQRNKGNFPGRFSGRQFSNSRSEMNVSTLELGDSALYLCASSLGQGAYEQYFGPGTRLTVT.

The genes are TRBV5-4 and TRBJ2-5, with TRBD1 identical over 10 bases. The V and J ends lost 4 bases and 9 bases, in that order; junction bases with no gene match: 9. CDR3 size: 14 residues. Germline CDR1 and CDR2: SGHNT and YYREEE (reference sequence). The CDR3 region has the DNA TGTGCCAGCAGCCCCCGGGACAGGGGAATGGCCCAGTACTTC. The encoded protein is CASSPRDRGMAQYF.

J is TRBJ2-7 and V is TRBV7-8; 11 bases fit TRBD1. Germline CDR1 reads SGHVS; CDR2 reads FQNEAQ. CDR3 size: 16 residues. V shed 3 bases and J 5 bases; nucleotides not matched to a gene: 9. CDR3 nucleotide sequence: TGTGCCAGCAGCTTCCACAGGGACAGGGGGGTCGACGAGCAGTACTTC. Its translation is CASSFHRDRGVDEQYF.

This clone appeared a few times. The rearrangement uses TRBV7-2 and TRBJ2-6; 7 bases match TRBD1. The CDR3 extends over 18 amino acids. V lost 5 bases, J lost 3 bases, and 13 bases stayed unmatched. Germline lookup yields CDR1 SGHTA and CDR2 FQGNSA. In DNA form, the CDR3 reads TGTGCCAGCAGCCCTCCGACAGGGCTGGGGAGTGGGGCCAACGTCCTGACTTTC. Amino acid sequence: CASSPPTGLGSGANVLTF. Looking up the rest from reference TRBV7-2 and TRBJ2-6 gives the full variable domain: GAGVSQSPSNKVTEKGKDVELRCDPISGHTALYWYRQSLGQGLEFLIYFQGNSAPDKSGLPSDRFSAERTGGSVSTLTIQRTQQEDSAVYLCASSPPTGLGSGANVLTFGAGSRLTVL.

A single count supports this clone. This chain joins TRBV9 and TRBJ2-7; 9 bases map to TRBD1. Trimming removed 3 bases from V and 0 bases from J; junction bases left unmatched: 10. The germline CDR1 and CDR2 sequences are SGDLS and YYNGEE. This CDR3 contains 17 residues. This CDR3 is CASSEGPGQGLSYEQYF. The CDR3 DNA follows: TGTGCCAGCAGCGAGGGTCCGGGACAGGGCCTCTCCTACGAGCAGTACTTC.

The gene calls are TRBV5-1 and TRBJ1-5; weak D call: TRBD1 (6 bases). The V gene's germline CDR1 is SGHRS and CDR2 YFSETQ. V lost 0 bases and J lost 4, with 17 bases in between. The CDR3 loop spans 17 amino acids. The CDR3 DNA reads as TGCGCCAGCAGCTTGGGTCCACAATACAGGGAGAATCAGCCCCAGCATTTT. Its protein product is CASSLGPQYRENQPQHF.

This chain joins TRBV7-2 and TRBJ1-2, with D possibly TRBD1 on 6 matching bases. The CDR3 extends over 14 amino acids. Trimming took off 1 base at V and 6 bases at J, with 12 bases between the two ends. Germline CDR1 reads SGHTA; CDR2 reads FQGNSA. The CDR3 loop is CASSLVGGADGYTF. The CDR3 DNA follows: TGTGCCAGCAGCTTAGTGGGGGGGGCGGATGGCTACACCTTC. Looking up the rest from reference TRBV7-2 and TRBJ1-2 gives the full variable domain: GAGVSQSPSNKVTEKGKDVELRCDPISGHTALYWYRQSLGQGLEFLIYFQGNSAPDKSGLPSDRFSAERTGGSVSTLTIQRTQQEDSAVYLCASSLVGGADGYTFGSGTRLTVV.

The rearrangement links TRBV6-6 to TRBJ1-1, with D possibly TRBD1 on 5 matching bases. The CDR3 spans 15 residues. V lost 7 bases and J 2 bases, leaving 17 bases between the germline ends. Germline CDR1 MNHNY, CDR2 SVGAGI (reference sequence). The CDR3 here is CASTETQGRNTEAFF. In nucleotides, the CDR3 is TGTGCCAGCACTGAAACTCAGGGCCGAAACACTGAAGCTTTCTTT.

CDR3 sequence (DNA): TGTGCCAGCAGTCGCACTAGCGGCGCCTACGAGCAGTACTTC. Translated, it gives CASSRTSGAYEQYF. The chain is built from TRBV5-6 and TRBJ2-7; 8 nucleotides align to TRBD2. The ends lost 5 bases at V and 2 bases at J; junction bases unmatched: 6. This CDR3 is 14 amino acids long. Germline-derived CDR1 and CDR2 are SGHDT and YYEEEE. Based on the CDR3 plus reference TRBV5-6 and TRBJ2-7, the full variable domain is DAGVTQSPTHLIKTRGQQVTLRCSPKSGHDTVSWYQQALGQGPQFIFQYYEEEERQRGNFPDRFSGHQFPNYSSELNVNALLLGDSALYLCASSRTSGAYEQYFGPGTRLTVT.

CDR3 region: CASSVTPLWDRGAFF. The CDR3 region has the DNA TGTGCCAGCAGCGTAACCCCCCTTTGGGACAGGGGAGCTTTCTTT. The chain uses TRBV9 and TRBJ1-1; 10 positions match TRBD1. V gave up 1 base and J gave up 10 bases; unmatched junction bases: 10. The CDR3 sequence is 15 residues long. The V gene's germline CDR1 is SGDLS and CDR2 YYNGEE.

The chain carries TRBV7-3 and TRBJ2-1; tentatively, D is TRBD1 (7 bases). CDR3 length: 15 amino acids. The V end lost 4 bases, the J end lost 4 bases, and 14 bases lay between the germline ends. Germline lookup yields CDR1 SGHTA and CDR2 FQGTGA. CDR3 in DNA: TGTGCCAGCAGCTCCCAGGGGGGCGGATACAATGAGCAGTTCTTC. Translating it yields CASSSQGGGYNEQFF.

This chain joins TRBV19 and TRBJ2-6; possible D gene TRBD1, 6 bases. The CDR3 covers 15 residues. CDR1 LNHDA and CDR2 SQIVND come from the germline V gene (reference sequence). The germline V and J ends were trimmed by 7 bases and 4 bases, with 14 bases remaining between them. DNA of the CDR3: TGTGCCAGTACAGAACAGGGACCCGGGGCCAACGTCCTGACTTTC. Protein sequence: CASTEQGPGANVLTF.

The J gene is TRBJ2-1, the V gene TRBV9, with D possibly matching TRBD2 (5 bases). This CDR3 region has 15 residues. Trimming left V 4 bases short and J 0 bases short, with 11 bases between. Germline CDR1 and CDR2: SGDLS and YYNGEE. The CDR3 DNA reads as TGTGCCAGCAGCCCCCTTGGGAGCTCCTACAATGAGCAGTTCTTC. It yields the protein CASSPLGSSYNEQFF.

The genes are TRBV2 and TRBJ1-2, with 7 positions matching TRBD1. The CDR3 length is 18 residues. Germline V lookup: CDR1 SNHLY, CDR2 FYNNEI. The ends lost 5 bases at V and 0 bases at J; junction bases unmatched: 15. In DNA form, the CDR3 reads TGTGCCAGCAGTACCTCTAGACAGGGAGCGGAGTCTAACTATGGCTACACCTTC. Amino acid sequence: CASSTSRQGAESNYGYTF.

The rearrangement links TRBV6-6 to TRBJ2-3; D not resolved. Germline V gene data show CDR1 as MNHNY and CDR2 as SVGAGI (reference sequence). This CDR3 is 15 amino acids long. V lost 0 bases, J lost 5 bases, and 12 bases lay in between. The CDR3, as DNA: TGTGCCAGCAGTTACTCAGCTACCAGAGGAGATACGCAGTATTTT. Its translation is CASSYSATRGDTQYF.

This chain uses TRBV9 with TRBJ2-5, with 9 positions matching TRBD2. The V and J ends lost 3 bases and 5 bases, in that order; junction bases with no gene match: 11. The CDR3 sequence is 16 residues long. The V gene's germline CDR1 is SGDLS and CDR2 YYNGEE. The CDR3 coding sequence is TGTGCCAGCAGCGAAGGTGGCGGGGGGGCCGGTGAGACCCAGTACTTC. Residues: CASSEGGGGAGETQYF.

The J gene is TRBJ2-5, the V gene TRBV7-9; D is possibly TRBD2 (5 bases). V gave up 8 bases and J gave up 2 bases, with 9 bases separating them. Germline V gene sequence: CDR1 SEHNR, CDR2 FQNEAQ (reference sequence). The length of the CDR3 is 12 residues. CDR3 in amino acids: CASASGQETQYF. CDR3 bases: TGTGCCAGCGCTTCGGGACAAGAGACCCAGTACTTC. The whole variable domain, remainder taken from reference TRBV7-9 and TRBJ2-5, is DTGVSQNPRHKITKRGQNVTFRCDPISEHNRLYWYRQTLGQGPEFLTYFQNEAQLEKSRLLSDRFSAERPKGSFSTLEIQRTEQGDSAMYLCASASGQETQYFGPGTRLLVL.

This clone showed up just a few times. V is TRBV4-1 and J is TRBJ1-5; D unresolved. The CDR3 is made up of 15 amino acids. The V gene lost 3 bases and the J gene lost 7 bases, with 16 bases spanning the gap. Germline loops: CDR1 MGHRA, CDR2 YSYEKL. This CDR3 reads CASSQEGDTTQPQHF. The DNA of the CDR3 is TGCGCCAGCAGCCAGGAGGGAGACACCACACAGCCCCAGCATTTT.

The chain recombines TRBV7-9 with TRBJ2-1, with D possibly being TRBD1 (5 bases). V dropped 2 bases and J dropped 5 bases, with 16 bases sitting between them. This CDR3 comprises 16 residues. Germline V gives CDR1 SEHNR, CDR2 FQNEAQ (reference sequence). CDR3 loop: CASSLLAGFLNNEQFF. CDR3 coding DNA: TGTGCCAGCAGCTTACTCGCAGGGTTCTTAAACAATGAGCAGTTCTTC. Filled out from reference TRBV7-9 and TRBJ2-1, the complete variable domain reads DTGVSQNPRHKITKRGQNVTFRCDPISEHNRLYWYRQTLGQGPEFLTYFQNEAQLEKSRLLSDRFSAERPKGSFSTLEIQRTEQGDSAMYLCASSLLAGFLNNEQFFGPGTRLTVL.

This chain uses TRBV27 with TRBJ2-1; D might be TRBD1 (6 bases). This CDR3 contains 14 residues. Germline V gene lookup returns CDR1 MNHEY and CDR2 SMNVEV (reference sequence). The V end lost 8 bases, the J end lost 3 bases, and 14 bases lay between the germline ends. CDR3 nucleotides: TGTGCCAGCGGACAGCCTTCGCTCTACAATGAGCAGTTCTTC. Translated: CASGQPSLYNEQFF.

The chain uses TRBV2 and TRBJ2-5; D perhaps matches TRBD1 (6 bases). Trimming stripped 11 bases from V and 5 bases from J, with 18 bases between. Germline V gene data show CDR1 as SNHLY and CDR2 as FYNNEI. The CDR3 extends over 13 amino acids. The CDR3 DNA reads TGTGCCTGCCCCCCGGACAGCTCCGAGACCCAGTACTTC. It is translated as CACPPDSSETQYF.

The J gene is TRBJ1-4, the V gene TRBV19, with D maybe TRBD1 (5 bases). The germline V gene encodes CDR1 LNHDA and CDR2 SQIVND (reference sequence). This CDR3 has 15 residues. Between the trimmed V and J ends, which lost 5 bases and 7 bases, there was a span of 17 bases. The CDR3 region has the DNA TGTGCCAGTAGTGTAGGTACGGGGGGTCGTGAAAAACTGTTTTTT. This codes for CASSVGTGGREKLFF.

Points on this clone: The same CDR3 also results from other DNA sequences found in this sample. The V call is TRBV27, the J call TRBJ2-7; weak D call: TRBD2 (5 bases). CDR1 MNHEY and CDR2 SMNVEV come from the germline V gene (reference sequence). Deletions cut 0 bases from V and 2 bases from J, with 8 bases between. The CDR3 is 14 amino acids. The CDR3 DNA reads as TGTGCCAGCAGTTTATCGAGAGGGCCCTACGAGCAGTACTTC. This encodes CASSLSRGPYEQYF.

The V gene is TRBV23-1, the J gene TRBJ2-7; 7 bases align to TRBD1. TRBV23-1 is sorted into the ORF group, with uncertain function. CDR3 length: 13 amino acids. The J segment lost 6 bases and the V segment lost 3 bases, leaving 5 bases of the junction unmatched. CDR3 amino acids: CASSHSNRGEQYF. The DNA for the CDR3 is TGCGCCAGCAGTCATTCAAACAGGGGCGAGCAGTACTTC.